The present TCR beta chain was sequenced within a study of T cell responses to AZD1222 COVID-19 vaccine (dated by TCRdb to the early 2020s). Describing the broader study: AZD1222 recipients with second doses at about 4 weeks or about 12 weeks were pooled, because spike-specific TCR depth and breadth did not differ between schedules. A total of around 240 trial participants underwent TCR sequencing, of whom nearly 210 had received two doses of AZD1222 and 26 had received two doses of the MenACWY control vaccine. Trial participants were enrolled into age subgroups of 18-55, 56-69 and 70-plus years, which contained approximately 150, 28 and 58 TCR-sequenced participants, respectively. Findings and caveats that apply to the study as a whole: The 56-69-year group was small, and its depth increase did not reach significance, likely because of low power. CD4 TCRs associated with the vaccine covered the entire spike protein, and the dominant responses were in regions 160-218 and 743-854. After two AZD1222 doses, both the breadth and the depth of spike-specific TCRs were significantly higher than at day 0 and than in MenACWY recipients. Reportedly, almost half of the unique spike-specific TCRs recognized epitopes lying outside the regions that are mutated in the B.1.351 and B.1.1.7 variants. Only a handful of AZD1222 recipients were SARS-CoV-2 seropositive at baseline, limiting conclusions about previously exposed vaccinees. Participants were mostly white British, with more females than males. The authors suggested clonal diversity may have been underestimated. Because no day 14 peak-response samples were available, the repertoires could be characterized only after the peak T cell response.

About this clone itself: The target of this receptor is not known. One base away there is no much larger clone; base qualities are not given. Other DNA sequences of this sample code for an identical CDR3.

The CDR3 regions of human TCRbeta chains were analyzed by immunosequencing. In the authors' own workflow: TCRs in the repertoires were compared against a reference library of SARS-CoV-2-specific TCRs that had been generated with the MIRA antigen-specificity platform. Breadth was defined as the fraction of unique TCRs that were SARS-CoV-2-associated. Depth was defined as the fraction of total T cells that were SARS-CoV-2-associated. Using the MIRA data, each spike-specific TCR was assigned both to the spike region to which the TCR was reactive and to a CD4 or CD8 class. Log10-transformed breadth and depth values were compared by one-way ANOVA with Sidak's multiple comparisons tests. TCRdb limited this immuneACCESS table to in-frame rearrangements with V and J called. A share of clones is missing; checked studies link under half to unresolved V genes, and the rest is unexplained. That table is the source of V, J and clone size, and D and trimming were worked out from the DNA. The sample table holds 200,000 or so clones, of which approximately 94% were seen once. The top ten constitute roughly 10% of the sample.

The time point label, as the study defines it: baseline before first vaccination. Vaccinee samples were obtained from the UK trials COV001 and COV002, which included a single-blind randomized controlled phase 2/3 trial of AZD1222 (ChAdOx1 nCoV-19) in healthy adults. For TCRbeta chain sequencing, PBMC samples from trial participants were taken at day 0 and at day 28 after the second dose. Taken from the germline V gene, the CDR1 and CDR2 loops are SGHDT and YYEEEE. The CDR3 spans 15 residues, from the cysteine through the phenylalanine. The read is trimmed to its CDR3 DNA, 45 bases read in frame from base 1. The germline V and J ends show losses of 0 bases and 3 bases respectively, and no gene match explains 3 bases of the junction.

The chain links TRBV5-6 with TRBJ2-7; the junction holds 10 bases that match TRBD2. The clonotype originates from an adult in good health. Here the sequenced sample was peripheral blood, taken on day 0 of AZD1222 vaccination. The nucleotide sequence is given as TGTGCCAGCAGCTTGGAGACTAGCGGGTTCTACGAGCAGTACTTC. The resulting protein is CASSLETSGFYEQYF. The CDR3 plus the reference TRBV5-6 and TRBJ2-7 genes for the other parts give the full variable domain: DAGVTQSPTHLIKTRGQQVTLRCSPKSGHDTVSWYQQALGQGPQFIFQYYEEEERQRGNFPDRFSGHQFPNYSSELNVNALLLGDSALYLCASSLETSGFYEQYFGPGTRLTVT.